The present T cell receptor (beta chain) was sequenced within a study of a mutant IDH1 vaccine in newly diagnosed glioma. Sequencing was performed with immunoSEQ multiplex PCR; in TCRdb, only in-frame clones are kept and a portion is missing. Here the sample spans more than 80,000 clones, 80% to 90% being singletons. CDR1 and CDR2 from the germline V gene are MNHNS and SASEGT. V was shortened by 8 bases and J by 7 bases, with 14 bases between the two germline ends. This CDR3 is built from 13 residues. Described time point: baseline, week 1 (first vaccination visit). Treatment given: pre-vaccination baseline after standard-of-care therapy.

The gene calls are TRBV6-1 and TRBJ1-4, with D possibly being TRBD1 (5 bases). The material sequenced was PBMCs, taken from a glioma patient treated with radiotherapy, temozolomide or both. The receptor comes from a woman aged 45 to 65 with glioma. This CDR3 reads CASQWAGSEKLFF. CDR3 in DNA: TGTGCCAGCCAGTGGGCAGGGAGTGAAAAACTGTTTTTT.